This TCR beta chain originates from a study of blood T cell repertoires in COVID-19 (dated by TCRdb to 2020 to 2022). With respect to the entire study: The collaborator samples originated in the United States, Italy and Spain and spanned the acute and convalescent phases of COVID-19. Where available, HLA class I and class II types were taken from metadata supplied by the sample provider and were not determined by assay-based typing. The samples were drawn from the first 160 participants of the ongoing ImmuneRACE study and from some 1,300 subjects provided by 6 global collaborators. The repertoires were made available in a free public database intended to serve as a resource for research on the immune response to SARS-CoV-2. The sample metadata nearly always contained a de-identified subject ID, COVID-19 status, age in years and sex. The material from the prospective study consisted of cDNA or gDNA derived from T cells, B-cell-depleted T cells, or PBMCs. The dataset comprised deeply sampled blood TCRbeta repertoires from subjects exposed to, actively infected with, or recovered from COVID-19.

The collaborating institutions used their own protocols to collect whole blood in K2EDTA tubes. For TCRbeta analysis, collaborators shipped samples as frozen whole blood, isolated PBMCs, or DNA extracted from either of those sample types. The paper's findings and limits, for the study overall: The quantity of clinical and demographic metadata differed by source and by participant and was supplied without curation.

Regarding this clone: Its antigen target is currently unknown. One base away there is no much larger clone; base qualities are not given.

The germline V gene supplies CDR1 MGHDK and CDR2 SYGVNS. From cysteine to phenylalanine, the CDR3 is 15 amino acids long. Kept here is only the CDR3 DNA, which spans 45 bases and is read in frame from base 1. V is pruned by 3 bases and J by 2 bases, leaving 4 bases of the junction without a gene match. The immunoSEQ Assay, a bias-controlled multiplex PCR, was used to amplify TCRbeta CDR3 regions from genomic DNA. Regarding the original processing steps: The number of nucleated cells in each sample was estimated by amplification of reference gene primers within the assay. To quantify the absolute abundance of each unique TCRbeta CDR3 rearrangement, sequence reads were collapsed and filtered. For each sample, productive Simpson clonality was calculated by taking the square root of Simpson's diversity index across productive rearrangements. TCRdb took over this immuneACCESS table, retaining in-frame rearrangements with V and J assigned. Such tables are incomplete; in checked studies, under half of the missing clones stem from an unresolved V gene, and the remainder is unexplained. The DNA was the basis for D and trimming; V, J and clone size are from that table. In all, the sample holds some 110,000 clones, and over 75% of those were seen once. Jointly, the top ten make up 1.8% of the sample.

The V gene is TRBV25-1 and the J gene is TRBJ2-3; 8 junctional bases match TRBD1. Input material: peripheral blood. The sequence was collected from a human donor with active COVID-19. The donor label of this sample is uncertain. The bases are TGTGCCAGCAGTGAGGGGACAGGATACACAGATACGCAGTATTTT. Protein translation: CASSEGTGYTDTQYF.